This TCR beta chain emerged from a study of blood T cell repertoires in COVID-19. The wider study: Samples of COVID-19 (acute and convalescent) were obtained from the United States, Italy and Spain.

CDR3 size: 14 residues. The V end was cut by 3 bases, the J end by 6 bases, with 11 bases between. Germline V gene lookup returns CDR1 SNHLY and CDR2 FYNNEI. The assay was immunoSEQ multiplex PCR, and TCRdb's table has in-frame clones only and misses some. The sample consists of tens of thousands of clones, about 85% of them appearing once. This clonotype was sampled from a human donor in a cohort sampled during active COVID-19. The sample was peripheral blood. The J gene is TRBJ2-2, the V gene TRBV2; TRBD1 might be the D (6 bases). This chain's CDR3 is CASSETGSAGELFF. The CDR3 DNA is TGTGCCAGCAGTGAGACAGGCTCAGCCGGGGAGCTGTTTTTT.